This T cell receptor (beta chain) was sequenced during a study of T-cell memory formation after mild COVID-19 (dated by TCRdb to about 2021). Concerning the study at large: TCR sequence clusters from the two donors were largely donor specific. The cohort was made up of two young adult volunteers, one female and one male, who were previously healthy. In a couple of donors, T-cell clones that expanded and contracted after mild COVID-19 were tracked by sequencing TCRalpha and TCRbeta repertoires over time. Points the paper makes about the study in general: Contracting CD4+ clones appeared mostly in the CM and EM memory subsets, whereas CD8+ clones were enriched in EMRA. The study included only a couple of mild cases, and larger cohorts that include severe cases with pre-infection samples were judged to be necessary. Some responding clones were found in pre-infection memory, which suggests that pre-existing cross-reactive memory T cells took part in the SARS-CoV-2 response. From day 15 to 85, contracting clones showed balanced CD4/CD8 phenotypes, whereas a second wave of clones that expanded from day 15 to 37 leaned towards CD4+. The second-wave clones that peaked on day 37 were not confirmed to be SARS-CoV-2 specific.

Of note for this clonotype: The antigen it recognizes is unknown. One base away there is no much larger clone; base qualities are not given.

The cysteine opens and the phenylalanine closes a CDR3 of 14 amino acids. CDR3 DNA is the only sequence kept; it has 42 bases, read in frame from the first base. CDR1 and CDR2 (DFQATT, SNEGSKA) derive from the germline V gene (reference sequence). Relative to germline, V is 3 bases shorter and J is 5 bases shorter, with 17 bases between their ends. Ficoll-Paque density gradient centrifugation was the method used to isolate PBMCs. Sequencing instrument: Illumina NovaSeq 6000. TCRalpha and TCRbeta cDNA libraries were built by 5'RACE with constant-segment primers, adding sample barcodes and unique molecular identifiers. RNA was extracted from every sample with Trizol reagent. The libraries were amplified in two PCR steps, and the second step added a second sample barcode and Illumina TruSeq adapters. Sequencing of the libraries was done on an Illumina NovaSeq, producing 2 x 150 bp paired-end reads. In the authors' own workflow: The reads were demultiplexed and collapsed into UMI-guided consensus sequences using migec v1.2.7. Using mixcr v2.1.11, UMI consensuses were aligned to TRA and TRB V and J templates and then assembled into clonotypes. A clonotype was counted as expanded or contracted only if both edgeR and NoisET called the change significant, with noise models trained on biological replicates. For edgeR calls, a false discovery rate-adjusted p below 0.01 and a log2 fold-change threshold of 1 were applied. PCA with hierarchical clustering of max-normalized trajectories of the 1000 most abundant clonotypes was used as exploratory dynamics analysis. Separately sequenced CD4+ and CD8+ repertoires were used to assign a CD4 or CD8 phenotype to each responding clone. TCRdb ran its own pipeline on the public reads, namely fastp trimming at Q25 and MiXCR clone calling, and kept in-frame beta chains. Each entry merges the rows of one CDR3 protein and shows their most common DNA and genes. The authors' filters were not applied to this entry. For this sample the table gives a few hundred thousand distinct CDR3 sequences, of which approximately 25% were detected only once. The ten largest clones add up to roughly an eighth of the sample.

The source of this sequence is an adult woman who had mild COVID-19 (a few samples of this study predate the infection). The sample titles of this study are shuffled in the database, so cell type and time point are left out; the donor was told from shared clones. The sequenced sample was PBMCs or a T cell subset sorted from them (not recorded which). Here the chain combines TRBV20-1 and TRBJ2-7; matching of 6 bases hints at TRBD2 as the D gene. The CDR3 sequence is CSASPWRGLNEQYF. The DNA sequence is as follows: TGCAGTGCTAGCCCTTGGAGGGGTTTAAACGAGCAGTACTTC.